Detailed here is one T cell receptor beta chain. This sample is drawn from a study of technical replicates of blood from a handful of donors. This table comes from immunoSEQ multiplex PCR, and its TCRdb copy is limited to in-frame clones, with some not included. The sample carries around 70,000 clones, approximately 94% recorded once. CDR3 length: 14 amino acids. The germline gives CDR1 GTSNPN, CDR2 SVGIG (reference sequence). J lost 6 bases, V lost 0 bases, and 3 bases had no gene match. The J gene is TRBJ1-4, the V gene TRBV30; 8 bases line up with TRBD1. Source material: T cells isolated from PBMCs. This TCR came from a human donor in good health. The CDR3 sequence is CAWSVQGADEKLFF. CDR3 DNA sequence: TGTGCCTGGAGTGTTCAGGGGGCTGATGAAAAACTGTTTTTT.